This is a list of T cell receptor beta chains from one sample in a study of blood T cell repertoires in COVID-19. Profiled with immunoSEQ multiplex PCR; TCRdb holds only in-frame clones, not every one. Here the sample spans about 24,000 clones, 80% to 90% being singletons. Input material: peripheral blood. These receptors were collected from a man in his sixties or seventies with acute or convalescent COVID-19. Both conserved end residues are part of each CDR3. The order of the fields is J gene, D gene, V gene, clone size, CDR3 DNA, CDR3 protein. A D gene is named only where the DNA matches it firmly. Size tells how often a clone was seen (once, few, many) or the class of an expanded clone, and some rows leave it out.

TRBJ1-2 - TRBV6-5 - TGTGCCAGCAGTCCGACAGGCTATGGCTACACCTTC CASSPTGYGYTF
TRBJ1-2 TRBD1 TRBV27 - TGTGCCAGCAGCTGGTCGTCAGGGGGCTTTGGCTACACCTTC CASSWSSGGFGYTF
TRBJ1-5 TRBD1 TRBV6-2/TRBV6-3 - TGTGCCAGCAGTTACACGGCCGGACAGGGAGGGGGTCCTTATAGCAATCAGCCCCAGCATTTT CASSYTAGQGGGPYSNQPQHF
TRBJ1-2 - TRBV3-1/TRBV3-2 - TGTGCCAGCAGCTTCAGGGATGGCTACACCTTC CASSFRDGYTF
TRBJ1-2 - TRBV21-1 once TGTGCCAGCAGCAGTCCGGGGGGTAACTATGGCTACACCTTC CASSSPGGNYGYTF
TRBJ2-5 TRBD2 TRBV3-1/TRBV3-2 - TGTGCCAGCAGCCCCCTAGCGGGAGGGCCGAAGACCCAGTACTTC CASSPLAGGPKTQYF
TRBJ2-3 TRBD1 TRBV18 few TGTGCCAGCTCACCGGGGACAGCTCGAGATACGCAGTATTTT CASSPGTARDTQYF
TRBJ2-2 TRBD2 TRBV5-4 few TGTGCCAGCAGCTTGGGCGGGGGATCGCCCGGGGAGCTGTTTTTT CASSLGGGSPGELFF
TRBJ2-5 - TRBV7-3 - TGTGCCAGCAGCTTAGGGCCGAGTCAAGAGACCCAGTACTTC CASSLGPSQETQYF
TRBJ1-5 - TRBV10-3 - TGTGCCATCAGTGAGTCGCGTGATTATAGCAATCAGCCCCAGCATTTT CAISESRDYSNQPQHF
TRBJ1-2 - TRBV6-2/TRBV6-3 - TGTGCCAGCCGTTGGCTGAGACAGGCGAACTATGGCTACACCTTC CASRWLRQANYGYTF
TRBJ2-5 - TRBV5-1 - TGCGCCAGCCAAGGGGGACCGGGAGAGACCCAGTACTTC CASQGGPGETQYF
TRBJ2-7 TRBD2 TRBV28 - TGTGCCAGCAGCTCACCGACTAGCGGAAACTACGAGCAGTACTTC CASSSPTSGNYEQYF
TRBJ2-3 TRBD2 TRBV10-3 - TGTGCCATCGCTAGCGGGGGGCTGGGCACAGATACGCAGTATTTT CAIASGGLGTDTQYF
TRBJ1-3 TRBD1 TRBV29-1 - TGCAGCGTGACAGGGGCTCCTGGAAACACCATATATTTT CSVTGAPGNTIYF
TRBJ2-7 - TRBV28 - TGTGCCAGCAGTGAGGCAGGGTGGGAGCAGTACTTC CASSEAGWEQYF
TRBJ2-1 TRBD1 TRBV7-9 - TGTGCCAGCAGCCCACGATCGGAAGGACAGGGTAACAATGAGCAGTTCTTC CASSPRSEGQGNNEQFF
TRBJ1-4 - TRBV9 - TGTGCCAGCAGCGTAGGTTTCCAGGGGAATGAAAAACTGTTTTTT CASSVGFQGNEKLFF
TRBJ1-2 - TRBV7-8 - TGTGCCAGCAGCTTAACAGGCCCTAAGGGCTACACCTTC CASSLTGPKGYTF
TRBJ2-3 - TRBV19 - TGTGCCAGTAGTTCTAAACCTAGCACAGATACGCAGTATTTT CASSSKPSTDTQYF
TRBJ2-5 TRBD2 TRBV6-6 - TGTGCCAGCAGTTACAGCGGGGGGGGCGGCGAGACCCAGTACTTC CASSYSGGGGETQYF
TRBJ2-7 - TRBV7-8 - TGTGCCAGCAGCTTCTTTACCCGGGGTTTTTCTTACGAGCAGTACTTC CASSFFTRGFSYEQYF
TRBJ2-1 TRBD2 TRBV7-9 few TGTGCCAGCAGCTTGTTAGCGGGAGGGCCCTCGGGTGAGCAGTTCTTC CASSLLAGGPSGEQFF
TRBJ2-3 TRBD1 TRBV12-3/TRBV12-4 - TGTGCCAACACAGGGGGCACAGATACGCAGTATTTT CANTGGTDTQYF
TRBJ2-1 - TRBV2 - TGTGCCAGCAGTGAAGCGCTGAGAGATGAGCAGTTCTTC CASSEALRDEQFF
TRBJ2-1 TRBD1 TRBV12-5 - TGTGCTAGTGGACGTCCGGACAGGGGGAATGAGCAGTTCTTC CASGRPDRGNEQFF
TRBJ2-5 - TRBV27 once TGTGCCAGCAGCAGACAGTACCAAGAGACCCAGTACTTC CASSRQYQETQYF
TRBJ2-3 TRBD2 TRBV7-2 - TGTGCCAGCAGCCCAGGACTAGCGGGGGGGTCCACAGATACGCAGTATTTT CASSPGLAGGSTDTQYF
TRBJ2-1 - TRBV28 - TGTGCCAGCAAAGCAGGCGGCGGGGCCCAATACAATGAGCAGTTCTTC CASKAGGGAQYNEQFF
TRBJ1-1 - TRBV28 - TGTGCCAGCAGTTTAATGGGGGGCGGGAGCACTGAAGCTTTCTTT CASSLMGGGSTEAFF
TRBJ2-1 TRBD2 TRBV7-9 - TGTGCCAGCAGCTTAGTGGTCGGGATAACTAGCGGGGGACCAAATGAGCAGTTCTTC CASSLVVGITSGGPNEQFF
TRBJ2-1 - TRBV3-1/TRBV3-2 few TGTGCCAGCAGCCAAGTTACGTACGAGAAGTTCTTC CASSQVTYEKFF
TRBJ2-1 TRBD2 TRBV28 - TGTGCCAGCAGTTTCGGGGGGGCCCGCTCCTACAATGAGCAGTTCTTC CASSFGGARSYNEQFF
TRBJ2-5 - TRBV19 few TGTGCCAGTAAAGAAAGGGGAAGGGAGACCCAGTACTTC CASKERGRETQYF
TRBJ2-3 - TRBV6-2/TRBV6-3 - TGTGCCAGCAGTTACGTGGCGGGCCCCAGGGATACGCAGTATTTT CASSYVAGPRDTQYF
TRBJ1-2 - TRBV21-1 - TGTGCCAGCAGCAAAGCAGGAGGATACCCGACGGTTTCTTCTGGCTACACCTTC CASSKAGGYPTVSSGYTF
TRBJ1-2 TRBD1 TRBV7-9 - TGTGCCAGCAGCTGGACAGGGGACTTTTATGGCTACACCTTC CASSWTGDFYGYTF
TRBJ1-1 - TRBV2 few TGTGCCAGCAGTGCCTATGGTGATGGCACTGAAGCTTTCTTT CASSAYGDGTEAFF
TRBJ2-7 - TRBV2 - TGTGCCAGCAGTGAACAGAACTACGAGCAGTACTTC CASSEQNYEQYF
TRBJ1-2 TRBD1 TRBV28 - TGTGCCAGCAGTTTACCTGGGACAGGGGGCTACACCTTC CASSLPGTGGYTF
TRBJ1-2 - TRBV9 - TGTGCCAGCAGCGCCTCGGGACACTACTATGGCTACACCTTC CASSASGHYYGYTF
TRBJ2-7 TRBD2 TRBV28 - TGTGCGACTACGGGGGGGGCCAATAACGAGCAGTACTTC CATTGGANNEQYF
TRBJ2-2 - TRBV27 - TGTGCCAGCACCTCGTGGGGGGCCGGGGAGCTGTTTTTT CASTSWGAGELFF
TRBJ1-2 TRBD1 TRBV19 - TGTGCCAGTAGTCCAGGGGGAAATGAATACTATGGCTACACCTTC CASSPGGNEYYGYTF
TRBJ2-7 - TRBV5-1 once TGCGCCAGCAGCTTGGGGCTGTTCTACGAGCAGTACTTC CASSLGLFYEQYF
TRBJ1-4 - TRBV5-4 - TGTGCCAGCAGCTTGGGAGGGGGAAGGGAAAAACTGTTTTTT CASSLGGGREKLFF
TRBJ2-7 - TRBV19 - TGTGCCAGTAGTAACGGGGGGCACTCCTACGAGCAGTACTTC CASSNGGHSYEQYF
TRBJ1-6 - TRBV3-1/TRBV3-2 once TGTGCCAGCAGCCAGAGCTCCTATAATTCACCCCTCCACTTT CASSQSSYNSPLHF